A selection of T cell receptor beta chains follows, all from one sample in a study of T cell repertoires in cytomegalovirus infection. TCRdb itself ran the reads through MiXCR, one entry per CDR3 protein. The sample has 830,000 or so distinct CDR3 sequences; over 25% are singletons. These TCRs' antigens remain unknown. The sequences come from cultured CD8+ T cells from PBMCs, collected from culture after CMV antigen stimulation. Receptors were obtained from a human donor in good health (CMV status not recorded). Some clones in this sample may be carry-over from other donors' samples. CDR3s include the opening cysteine and the closing phenylalanine or tryptophan. A D gene is named only where the DNA matches it firmly. A row's size may be missing; if present it is once, few, many or a size class.

abundance: few
j_gene: TRBJ1-5
v_gene: TRBV19
d_gene: .
CDR3aa: CASSITENQPQHF
CDR3nt: TGTGCCAGTAGTATAACCGAGAATCAGCCCCAGCATTTT

abundance: .
j_gene: TRBJ1-2
v_gene: TRBV7-9
d_gene: TRBD1
CDR3aa: CASSSGQNIDYTF
CDR3nt: TGTGCCAGCAGCTCGGGACAGAATATTGACTACACCTTC

abundance: .
j_gene: TRBJ2-1
v_gene: TRBV7-9
d_gene: .
CDR3aa: CASSLVAGPAYNEQFF
CDR3nt: TGTGCCAGCAGCTTAGTCGCGGGGCCCGCCTACAATGAGCAGTTCTTC

abundance: .
j_gene: TRBJ1-1
v_gene: TRBV6-5
d_gene: .
CDR3aa: CASSYPDQTEAFF
CDR3nt: TGTGCCAGCAGTTATCCTGACCAAACTGAAGCTTTCTTT

abundance: .
j_gene: TRBJ1-1
v_gene: TRBV14
d_gene: .
CDR3aa: CASSPLTGPGAFF
CDR3nt: TGTGCCAGCAGCCCCTTGACAGGACCGGGAGCTTTCTTT

abundance: .
j_gene: TRBJ1-5
v_gene: TRBV20-1
d_gene: .
CDR3aa: CSARGEQARGNQPQHF
CDR3nt: TGCAGTGCTAGAGGGGAACAGGCTAGGGGCAATCAGCCCCAGCATTTT

abundance: few
j_gene: TRBJ2-3
v_gene: TRBV6-1
d_gene: TRBD2
CDR3aa: CASSGTSDTQYF
CDR3nt: TGTGCCAGCAGTGGGACTAGCGATACGCAGTATTTT

abundance: few
j_gene: TRBJ2-3
v_gene: TRBV20-1
d_gene: TRBD2
CDR3aa: CSAPGLAGVTTDTQYF
CDR3nt: TGCAGTGCTCCCGGACTAGCGGGGGTTACCACAGATACGCAGTATTTT

abundance: many
j_gene: TRBJ2-2
v_gene: TRBV11-2
d_gene: TRBD1
CDR3aa: CASSFPGQGNTGELFF
CDR3nt: TGTGCCAGCAGCTTCCCGGGACAGGGGAACACCGGGGAGCTGTTTTTT

abundance: .
j_gene: TRBJ2-5
v_gene: TRBV7-9
d_gene: .
CDR3aa: CASSPGQNRQETQYF
CDR3nt: TGTGCCAGCAGCCCAGGGCAGAATAGACAAGAGACCCAGTACTTC

abundance: .
j_gene: TRBJ1-4
v_gene: TRBV27
d_gene: TRBD1
CDR3aa: CASSFLVTGGLEEKLFF
CDR3nt: TGTGCCAGCAGTTTTTTGGTCACAGGGGGCCTAGAGGAAAAACTGTTTTTT

abundance: .
j_gene: TRBJ1-1
v_gene: TRBV12-3/TRBV12-4
d_gene: .
CDR3aa: CASRRRHKNTEAFF
CDR3nt: TGTGCCAGCCGTCGTCGGCACAAGAACACTGAAGCTTTCTTT

abundance: .
j_gene: TRBJ2-1
v_gene: TRBV7-9
d_gene: TRBD2
CDR3aa: CASTGGLAGGHEFF
CDR3nt: TGTGCCAGCACCGGAGGACTAGCGGGGGGGCATGAGTTCTTC

abundance: .
j_gene: TRBJ1-1
v_gene: TRBV5-4
d_gene: .
CDR3aa: CASSAAVSSEAFF
CDR3nt: TGTGCCAGCAGCGCAGCCGTGAGCTCTGAAGCTTTCTTT

abundance: .
j_gene: TRBJ2-5
v_gene: TRBV7-6
d_gene: TRBD2
CDR3aa: CASSLEVAGGEETQYF
CDR3nt: TGTGCCAGCAGCTTAGAGGTAGCGGGGGGCGAAGAGACCCAGTACTTC

abundance: .
j_gene: TRBJ1-1
v_gene: TRBV24-1
d_gene: .
CDR3aa: CATSDSANPHTEAFF
CDR3nt: TGTGCCACCAGTGATTCTGCCAACCCACACACTGAAGCTTTCTTT

abundance: many
j_gene: TRBJ2-1
v_gene: TRBV7-6
d_gene: TRBD1
CDR3aa: CASSLGQGRNEQFF
CDR3nt: TGTGCCAGCAGCTTGGGACAGGGACGTAATGAGCAGTTCTTC

abundance: few
j_gene: TRBJ2-7
v_gene: TRBV7-6
d_gene: .
CDR3aa: CASSLLDVSYEQYF
CDR3nt: TGTGCCAGCAGCTTACTGGACGTATCCTACGAGCAGTACTTC

abundance: few
j_gene: TRBJ2-7
v_gene: TRBV3-1
d_gene: TRBD1
CDR3aa: CASSPSGTGGFYEQYF
CDR3nt: TGTGCCAGCAGCCCATCCGGGACAGGGGGTTTCTACGAGCAGTACTTC

abundance: few
j_gene: TRBJ2-5
v_gene: TRBV6-5
d_gene: TRBD1
CDR3aa: CASSQGDWYQETQYF
CDR3nt: TGTGCCAGCAGCCAGGGGGATTGGTACCAAGAGACCCAGTACTTC

abundance: few
j_gene: TRBJ2-7
v_gene: TRBV12-5
d_gene: .
CDR3aa: CASGFPQGPSYEQYF
CDR3nt: TGTGCTAGTGGCTTCCCTCAGGGACCCTCCTACGAGCAGTACTTC

abundance: few
j_gene: TRBJ2-3
v_gene: TRBV7-2
d_gene: .
CDR3aa: CASSLERGRLADTQYF
CDR3nt: TGTGCCAGCAGCTTAGAGAGGGGGAGGCTAGCAGATACGCAGTATTTT

abundance: .
j_gene: TRBJ1-6
v_gene: TRBV7-6
d_gene: TRBD1
CDR3aa: CASSLNRGGYSPLHF
CDR3nt: TGTGCCAGCAGCTTAAACAGGGGCGGCTATTCACCCCTCCACTTT

abundance: many
j_gene: TRBJ2-1
v_gene: TRBV10-3
d_gene: TRBD1
CDR3aa: CAISESGTGAYNEQFF
CDR3nt: TGTGCCATCAGTGAGTCCGGAACAGGGGCCTACAATGAGCAGTTCTTC

abundance: .
j_gene: TRBJ2-5
v_gene: TRBV9
d_gene: TRBD2
CDR3aa: CASSVGSGGLSTQYF
CDR3nt: TGTGCCAGCAGCGTAGGCAGCGGGGGGCTTTCGACCCAGTACTTC

abundance: .
j_gene: TRBJ2-1
v_gene: TRBV11-2
d_gene: .
CDR3aa: CASSLGRGPEQFF
CDR3nt: TGTGCCAGCAGCTTAGGTCGGGGGCCGGAGCAGTTCTTC

abundance: few
j_gene: TRBJ2-7
v_gene: TRBV27
d_gene: .
CDR3aa: CASGTLQGYEQYF
CDR3nt: TGTGCCAGCGGGACACTACAGGGCTACGAGCAGTACTTC

abundance: .
j_gene: TRBJ1-2
v_gene: TRBV5-4
d_gene: TRBD1
CDR3aa: CASSLVGTAANYGYTF
CDR3nt: TGTGCCAGCAGCTTGGTCGGGACAGCAGCTAACTATGGCTACACCTTC

abundance: .
j_gene: TRBJ1-2
v_gene: TRBV24-1
d_gene: TRBD1
CDR3aa: CATSEGTGGFYGYTF
CDR3nt: TGTGCCACCAGTGAGGGGACAGGGGGCTTCTATGGCTACACCTTC

abundance: many
j_gene: TRBJ2-3
v_gene: TRBV10-3
d_gene: .
CDR3aa: CAISESMAGDTDTQYF
CDR3nt: TGTGCCATCAGTGAGTCGATGGCAGGGGACACAGATACGCAGTATTTT

abundance: few
j_gene: TRBJ2-5
v_gene: TRBV27
d_gene: TRBD1
CDR3aa: CASSLQGFRETQYF
CDR3nt: TGTGCCAGTAGTCTACAGGGGTTTAGAGAGACCCAGTACTTC

abundance: few
j_gene: TRBJ2-3
v_gene: TRBV6-6
d_gene: TRBD2
CDR3aa: CASRPTSGGLDTQYF
CDR3nt: TGTGCCAGCAGGCCAACTAGCGGGGGTCTGGATACGCAGTATTTT

abundance: few
j_gene: TRBJ2-4
v_gene: TRBV6-1
d_gene: .
CDR3aa: CASSDGWENIQYF
CDR3nt: TGTGCCAGCAGTGATGGATGGGAAAACATTCAGTACTTC

abundance: few
j_gene: TRBJ2-3
v_gene: TRBV5-6
d_gene: TRBD1
CDR3aa: CASSTQDREDTQYF
CDR3nt: TGTGCCAGCAGCACACAAGACAGGGAAGATACGCAGTATTTT

abundance: .
j_gene: TRBJ1-2
v_gene: TRBV19
d_gene: .
CDR3aa: CASSVARGGYGYTF
CDR3nt: TGTGCCAGTAGTGTAGCCCGCGGGGGCTATGGCTACACCTTC

abundance: .
j_gene: TRBJ2-5
v_gene: TRBV6-5
d_gene: TRBD1
CDR3aa: CASSYTGGRETQYF
CDR3nt: TGTGCCAGCAGTTATACAGGGGGACGGGAGACCCAGTACTTC

abundance: .
j_gene: TRBJ2-1
v_gene: TRBV4-3
d_gene: TRBD1
CDR3aa: CASSQPGQGATEQFF
CDR3nt: TGCGCCAGCAGCCAGCCGGGACAGGGGGCGACCGAGCAGTTCTTC

abundance: few
j_gene: TRBJ2-5
v_gene: TRBV12-3/TRBV12-4
d_gene: TRBD1
CDR3aa: CASRNRDRVPETQYF
CDR3nt: TGTGCCAGCAGGAACCGGGACAGGGTCCCAGAGACCCAGTACTTC

abundance: .
j_gene: TRBJ2-7
v_gene: TRBV7-6
d_gene: .
CDR3aa: CASSQLAGKLAEQYF
CDR3nt: TGTGCCAGCAGCCAGCTAGCAGGGAAGTTGGCCGAGCAGTACTTC

abundance: .
j_gene: TRBJ1-5
v_gene: TRBV5-4
d_gene: .
CDR3aa: CASSQSQGKSNQPQHF
CDR3nt: TGTGCCAGCAGCCAATCACAAGGGAAGAGCAATCAGCCCCAGCATTTT

abundance: few
j_gene: TRBJ2-2
v_gene: TRBV12-3/TRBV12-4
d_gene: TRBD1
CDR3aa: CASSYWTGTNTGELFF
CDR3nt: TGTGCCAGCAGCTACTGGACAGGGACGAACACCGGGGAGCTGTTTTTT

abundance: .
j_gene: TRBJ2-3
v_gene: TRBV10-3
d_gene: TRBD2
CDR3aa: CAISPQGGLAGGTSTDTQYF
CDR3nt: TGTGCCATCAGTCCACAGGGGGGACTAGCGGGGGGGACTAGCACAGATACGCAGTATTTT

abundance: many
j_gene: TRBJ2-7
v_gene: TRBV7-2
d_gene: .
CDR3aa: CASSLASDRVYEQYF
CDR3nt: TGTGCCAGCAGCTTAGCCTCGGACAGAGTTTACGAGCAGTACTTC

abundance: .
j_gene: TRBJ1-1
v_gene: TRBV14
d_gene: .
CDR3aa: CASSQDIFGGTEAFF
CDR3nt: TGTGCCAGCAGCCAAGATATTTTCGGGGGGACTGAAGCTTTCTTT

abundance: once
j_gene: TRBJ2-1
v_gene: TRBV13
d_gene: .
CDR3aa: CASSFLEGFNEQFF
CDR3nt: TGTGCCAGCAGCTTCCTCGAGGGGTTTAATGAGCAGTTCTTC